This T cell receptor beta chain was observed in a study of beta chain features in type 1 diabetes. General study points: In all four CD4+ subsets, TCRB CDR3 length was significantly, moderately reduced in type 1 diabetes. At VDJ recombination sites, type 1 diabetes patients had fewer insertions and more deleted nucleotides.

All of the isolated RNA was reverse transcribed, so expressed TCRB transcripts were sequenced. Clones were sequenced by immunoSEQ multiplex PCR, and TCRdb holds only the in-frame ones, with some missing. In the table there are 250,000 to 400,000 clones, 11% to 15% of which are singletons. This clone was recorded a few times. Antigen specificity is unknown. Between the trimmed V and J ends, which lost 6 bases and 1 base, there was a span of 12 bases. The CDR3 loop spans 14 amino acids. Germline lookup yields CDR1 MNHNS and CDR2 SASEGT. Cell sorting via CD45RO/CCR7/CD25/CD127/CD95/CD27 was performed to obtain CD4+ naive, central memory, regulatory and stem cell-like memory cells.

The sample consisted of central memory CD4+ T cells from blood. The chain combines TRBV6-1 with TRBJ1-1, with D uncertain. This sequence originates from a man aged 30-40 years in good health. CDR3 in amino acids: CASSPLHGNTEAFF. The CDR3 DNA reads as TGTGCCAGCAGCCCCCTTCACGGGAACACTGAAGCTTTCTTT.